What follows are 2 T cell receptor beta chains derived from one specimen sequenced in a study of blood T cells in healthy people across ages. Alongside a J-beta primer mix, a sample-barcoded 5' primer served in a second PCR lasting roughly 7 to 11 cycles. TCRdb called the 5' RACE reads again in MiXCR, with one record for every CDR3 protein. The sample records roughly 700,000 distinct CDR3 sequences, roughly 32% being singletons. The sample taken for sequencing was blood. These TCRs come from a woman older than 75 in good health.

The genes are TRBV5-1 and TRBJ2-1; perhaps TRBD2 as D (6 bases). The germline V and J ends were trimmed by 3 bases and 4 bases, with 17 bases remaining between them. Germline-derived CDR1 and CDR2 are SGHRS and YFSETQ. The CDR3 covers 16 residues. Written as DNA, the CDR3 is TGCGCCAGCAGCTCCGGCAGAACGGGAGCTTACAATGAGCAGTTCTTC. Translated, it gives CASSSGRTGAYNEQFF.

On this clonotype: It may be a read error: a sequence one base away is much more abundant. The gene calls are TRBV24-1 and TRBJ2-3; a weak D match, TRBD2 (5 bases). Germline-derived CDR1 and CDR2 are KGHDR and SFDVKD. CDR3 length: 14 amino acids. V was clipped by 11 bases and J by 2 bases, with 16 bases between them. CDR3 loop: CAIRRRHHTDTQYF. The CDR3 DNA follows: TGTGCCATCAGGAGGAGACACCACACAGATACGCAGTATTTT.